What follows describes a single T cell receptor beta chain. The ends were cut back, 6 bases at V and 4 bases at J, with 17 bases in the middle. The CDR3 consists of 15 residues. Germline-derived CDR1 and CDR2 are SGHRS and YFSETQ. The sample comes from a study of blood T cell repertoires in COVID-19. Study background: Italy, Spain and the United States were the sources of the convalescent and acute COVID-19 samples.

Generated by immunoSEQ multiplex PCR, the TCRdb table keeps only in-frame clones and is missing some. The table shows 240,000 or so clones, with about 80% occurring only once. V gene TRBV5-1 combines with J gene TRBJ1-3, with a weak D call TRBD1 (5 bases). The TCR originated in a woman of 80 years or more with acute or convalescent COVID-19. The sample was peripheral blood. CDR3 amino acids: CASTLNGGFGNTIYF. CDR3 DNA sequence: TGCGCCAGCACCCTAAACGGGGGATTCGGAAACACCATATATTTT.